The 10 T cell receptor beta chains in this list originate from one sample, sequenced in a study of T cells in Graves' hyperthyroidism and ophthalmopathy. RNA transcripts gave rise to amplified TCR beta CDR3 regions. In the first-round RT-PCR of the TCR CDR3, the HTBI primer set was used. TCRdb fed the multiplex PCR reads into MiXCR, producing one record per CDR3 protein. Of roughly 500,000 distinct CDR3 sequences listed, roughly 13% are singletons. The sequenced sample consisted of blood. The receptors shown here come from a woman aged 25 to 39 with Graves' hyperthyroidism that later progressed to Graves' ophthalmopathy.

This clonotype was observed a few times. This chain links TRBV13 with TRBJ2-3, with 12 bases that match TRBD2. Germline V gene data show CDR1 as PRHDT and CDR2 as FYEKMQ (reference sequence). V lost 5 bases to trimming and J lost 0 bases; unmatched junction nucleotides: 6. The CDR3 sequence is 17 residues long. CDR3 coding DNA: TGTGCCAGCAGCGCACGGACTAGCGGGACCAGCACAGATACGCAGTATTTT. The encoded protein is CASSARTSGTSTDTQYF. Full variable domain (missing parts from reference TRBV13 and TRBJ2-3): AAGVIQSPRHLIKEKRETATLKCYPIPRHDTVYWYQQGPGQDPQFLISFYEKMQSDKGSIPDRFSAQQFSDYHSELNMSSLELGDSALYFCASSARTSGTSTDTQYFGPGTRLTVL.

This clonotype was detected ten times or more. The CDR3 DNA reads TGTGCCAGCAGCCTAAAGGCGAACACCGGGGAGCTGTTTTTT. As protein: CASSLKANTGELFF. The chain carries TRBV7-9 and TRBJ2-2, with no clear D. Germline assignment: CDR1 SEHNR and CDR2 FQNEAQ (reference sequence). This CDR3 spans 14 amino acids. Trimming took off 5 bases at V and 0 bases at J, with 7 bases between the two ends.

The sample holds many counts of this clonotype. In DNA form, the CDR3 reads TGCAGTGCAAGGGACCGGGCCGACCTCGTCAATGAGCAGTTCTTC. Its translation: CSARDRADLVNEQFF. This chain joins TRBV20-1 and TRBJ2-1; D is tentatively TRBD1 or TRBD2 (5 bases each). CDR3 length: 15 amino acids. Trimming took off 6 bases at V and 6 bases at J, with 21 bases between the two ends. Per germline, CDR1 DFQATT and CDR2 SNEGSKA (reference sequence).

This clonotype was seen ten or more times. V is TRBV29-1 and J is TRBJ1-2; D gene ambiguous. Germline values: CDR1 SQVTM, CDR2 ANQGSEA. This CDR3 is 14 amino acids long. With 1 base removed from V and 5 bases from J, the gap between germline ends came to 14 bases. The CDR3 sequence: CSVEVLHVSYGYTF. CDR3 DNA sequence: TGCAGCGTTGAAGTCCTACACGTTTCGTATGGCTACACCTTC.

DNA for the CDR3: TGCGCCAGCAGCCAAGAGTTAGCGGCTGATACGCAGTATTTT. It yields the protein CASSQELAADTQYF. The chain is built from TRBV4-3 and TRBJ2-3, with D tentatively TRBD2 (6 bases). Germline V CDR1 and CDR2: LGHNA, YSLEER. V was cut by 0 bases and J by 6 bases, with 10 bases left in between. This CDR3 has 14 amino acids.

The V and J genes are TRBV3-1 and TRBJ1-2; D gene uncertain. This CDR3 is 14 amino acids long. Trimming took off 4 bases at V and 1 base at J, with 10 bases between the two ends. Germline lookup yields CDR1 LGHDT and CDR2 YNNKEL (reference sequence). CDR3: CASSRQSRNYGYTF. In nucleotides, the CDR3 is TGTGCCAGCAGCCGCCAGAGTCGTAACTATGGCTACACCTTC.

There are many counts of this clonotype. The gene calls are TRBV6-1 and TRBJ1-5; no firm D call. Trimming took off 5 bases at V and 3 bases at J, with 11 bases between the two ends. The CDR3 extends over 14 amino acids. The V gene's germline CDR1 is MNHNS and CDR2 SASEGT. The CDR3 region is CASSYDGPNQPQHF. CDR3 nucleotide sequence: TGTGCCAGCAGTTATGACGGGCCCAATCAGCCCCAGCATTTT.

This clonotype was counted at least ten times. V and J are TRBV11-2 and TRBJ2-7; a possible D gene is TRBD1 (6 bases). This CDR3 is built from 13 residues. The V end was cut by 3 bases, the J end by 7 bases, with 13 bases between. The germline CDR1 and CDR2 sequences are SGHAT and FQNNGV. The CDR3 reads CASSLGHPREQYF. CDR3 bases: TGTGCCAGCAGCTTGGGACATCCTCGGGAGCAGTACTTC.

This clonotype was observed a few times. The rearrangement links TRBV19 to TRBJ2-7; 9 positions match TRBD1. Germline V CDR1 and CDR2: LNHDA, SQIVND (reference sequence). V was clipped by 5 bases and J by 2 bases; unmatched bases: 4. The CDR3 has 14 residues. DNA of the CDR3: TGTGCCAGTAGTGTGGACAGGGGACCCTACGAGCAGTACTTC. Encoded protein: CASSVDRGPYEQYF. The whole variable domain, filled in from reference TRBV19 and TRBJ2-7, reads DGGITQSPKYLFRKEGQNVTLSCEQNLNHDAMYWYRQDPGQGLRLIYYSQIVNDFQKGDIAEGYSVSREKKESFPLTVTSAQKNPTAFYLCASSVDRGPYEQYFGPGTRLTVT.

In this sample, this clonotype turned up many times. The rearrangement joins TRBV20-1 to TRBJ2-3; D is ambiguous. From germline, CDR1 is DFQATT and CDR2 SNEGSKA (reference sequence). Trimming removed 3 bases from V and 2 bases from J, with 9 bases in between. This CDR3 contains 13 residues. CDR3 in amino acids: CSASIGDTDTQYF. The CDR3 DNA is TGCAGTGCTAGTATAGGAGACACAGATACGCAGTATTTT.